The clone carrying this TCR beta chain showed up many times. From the 5' RACE reads, TCRdb called clonotypes with MiXCR, one entry per CDR3 protein. The sample has fewer than 40,000 distinct CDR3 sequences, around 7% seen once. This sample is drawn from a study of early T cells in non-severe SARS-CoV-2 infection. Germline loops: CDR1 DFQATT, CDR2 SNEGSKA (reference sequence). Deletions cut 3 bases from V and 0 bases from J, with 9 bases between. The CDR3 contains 14 residues. The chain couples TRBV20-1 to TRBJ2-1; perhaps TRBD2 as D (5 bases). The sequenced sample consisted of whole blood. The origin of this receptor is an adult who was a healthcare worker with PCR-confirmed SARS-CoV-2 infection or an uninfected control (not recorded which). The CDR3 loop reads CSASGKSSYNEQFF. The CDR3 nucleotides read TGCAGTGCTAGCGGGAAAAGCTCCTACAATGAGCAGTTCTTC.